This is a list of T cell receptor beta chains from one sample in a study of T-cell reconstitution after alpha-beta-depleted transplantation in children. TCRdb redid the calling of the PCR reads with MiXCR, one entry per CDR3 protein. The sample holds approximately 500,000 distinct CDR3 sequences; about 11% are singletons and the top ten take just over 2%. Sequenced material: PBMCs, taken before TCRalphabeta/CD19-depleted stem cell transplant. These receptors were collected from a child under 10 years old with inherited bone marrow failure, due to receive a stem cell transplant. The conserved cysteine and the conserved F or W are not part of the CDR3 here.

v_gene: TRBV4-3; j_gene: TRBJ2-5; CDR3aa: ASSQDALEETQY
v_gene: TRBV5-1; j_gene: TRBJ2-2; CDR3aa: ASSLMPTGELF
v_gene: TRBV12-3/TRBV12-4; j_gene: TRBJ1-1; CDR3aa: ASSFDGRNTEAF
v_gene: TRBV14; j_gene: TRBJ2-1; CDR3aa: ASSQDDPLWDEQF
v_gene: TRBV7-2; j_gene: TRBJ1-5; CDR3aa: ASSSGGFSNQPQH
v_gene: TRBV7-9; j_gene: TRBJ2-5; CDR3aa: ASSHIRESGGETQY
v_gene: TRBV27; j_gene: TRBJ2-6; CDR3aa: ASSLAAGSGANVLT
v_gene: TRBV20-1; j_gene: TRBJ1-2; CDR3aa: SAEQGRDYGYT
v_gene: TRBV12-3/TRBV12-4; j_gene: TRBJ2-1; CDR3aa: ASTGLAGGSSYNEQF
v_gene: TRBV6-1; j_gene: TRBJ2-7; CDR3aa: ASSEAGEPYEQY
v_gene: TRBV21-1; j_gene: TRBJ2-2; CDR3aa: ASSENIPGGMSNTGELF
v_gene: TRBV24-1; j_gene: TRBJ2-5; CDR3aa: ATSSLSRGEEQETQY
v_gene: TRBV18; j_gene: TRBJ2-1; CDR3aa: ASSPSGSGPYNEQF
v_gene: TRBV11-2; j_gene: TRBJ2-7; CDR3aa: ARSLYRDSYEQY
v_gene: TRBV5-6; j_gene: TRBJ2-4; CDR3aa: ASSRGHYVIATAPESIQY
v_gene: TRBV28; j_gene: TRBJ2-5; CDR3aa: ASNQPNHRGREGQETQY
v_gene: TRBV7-6; j_gene: TRBJ2-7; CDR3aa: ASSFAGGKYEQY
v_gene: TRBV5-6; j_gene: TRBJ2-1; CDR3aa: ASSLTVETTYNEQF
v_gene: TRBV7-9; j_gene: TRBJ2-7; CDR3aa: ASSLETGSYEQY
v_gene: TRBV27; j_gene: TRBJ2-4; CDR3aa: ASSFKIGGDIQY
v_gene: TRBV25-1; j_gene: TRBJ2-7; CDR3aa: ASSAGLSYEQY
v_gene: TRBV7-6; j_gene: TRBJ1-1; CDR3aa: ASSPTRGALSEAF
v_gene: TRBV5-4; j_gene: TRBJ2-3; CDR3aa: ASSPTSGRTVGTQY
v_gene: TRBV7-2; j_gene: TRBJ2-3; CDR3aa: ASSLGTSGTPYTQY
v_gene: TRBV21-1; j_gene: TRBJ2-7; CDR3aa: ASKGSSYEQY
v_gene: TRBV5-1; j_gene: TRBJ2-2; CDR3aa: ASSLTGFPANTGELF
v_gene: TRBV7-2; j_gene: TRBJ2-2; CDR3aa: ASSFPAHGGELF
v_gene: TRBV12-5; j_gene: TRBJ2-3; CDR3aa: ASGLSSTDTQY
v_gene: TRBV5-6; j_gene: TRBJ1-2; CDR3aa: ASRLIGGDYGYT
v_gene: TRBV2; j_gene: TRBJ2-7; CDR3aa: ASSEVGTVGSYEQY
v_gene: TRBV28; j_gene: TRBJ1-2; CDR3aa: ASSFAPGTGAYGYT
v_gene: TRBV4-2; j_gene: TRBJ1-3; CDR3aa: ASSQVTSGAGNTIY
v_gene: TRBV20-1; j_gene: TRBJ2-3; CDR3aa: SADDTRATDTQY
v_gene: TRBV7-9; j_gene: TRBJ2-1; CDR3aa: ASSPSGSSYNEQF
v_gene: TRBV5-1; j_gene: TRBJ2-7; CDR3aa: ASSPNLAVHSYEQY
v_gene: TRBV29-1; j_gene: TRBJ2-1; CDR3aa: SVRDWVNEQF
v_gene: TRBV6-5; j_gene: TRBJ1-3; CDR3aa: ASSYLRSGNTIY
v_gene: TRBV29-1; j_gene: TRBJ2-7; CDR3aa: SVGVEFHFGEQY
v_gene: TRBV19; j_gene: TRBJ2-1; CDR3aa: ASSSGPIALGFLEQF
v_gene: TRBV12-3/TRBV12-4; j_gene: TRBJ1-3; CDR3aa: ASRFRQANTIY
v_gene: TRBV5-1; j_gene: TRBJ1-1; CDR3aa: ASSLDRLSTHTEAF
v_gene: TRBV12-3/TRBV12-4; j_gene: TRBJ2-3; CDR3aa: ASSFLREGDTDTQY
v_gene: TRBV13; j_gene: TRBJ2-7; CDR3aa: ASSLEQGQGYEQY
v_gene: TRBV11-2; j_gene: TRBJ2-5; CDR3aa: ASSQTGFTGYGKETQY
v_gene: TRBV4-3; j_gene: TRBJ2-5; CDR3aa: ASSQERIRTGWQETQY
v_gene: TRBV5-1; j_gene: TRBJ2-5; CDR3aa: ASSSGTSAPMETQY
v_gene: TRBV7-9; j_gene: TRBJ2-7; CDR3aa: ASSSTRTGYEQY
v_gene: TRBV4-2; j_gene: TRBJ1-2; CDR3aa: ASSQPKGDGYGYT
v_gene: TRBV4-3; j_gene: TRBJ2-7; CDR3aa: ASSQGAGLSYEQY
v_gene: TRBV29-1; j_gene: TRBJ2-1; CDR3aa: SAETSGDPEALYNEQF
v_gene: TRBV11-1; j_gene: TRBJ2-2; CDR3aa: ASSPPGLAGGGPGELF